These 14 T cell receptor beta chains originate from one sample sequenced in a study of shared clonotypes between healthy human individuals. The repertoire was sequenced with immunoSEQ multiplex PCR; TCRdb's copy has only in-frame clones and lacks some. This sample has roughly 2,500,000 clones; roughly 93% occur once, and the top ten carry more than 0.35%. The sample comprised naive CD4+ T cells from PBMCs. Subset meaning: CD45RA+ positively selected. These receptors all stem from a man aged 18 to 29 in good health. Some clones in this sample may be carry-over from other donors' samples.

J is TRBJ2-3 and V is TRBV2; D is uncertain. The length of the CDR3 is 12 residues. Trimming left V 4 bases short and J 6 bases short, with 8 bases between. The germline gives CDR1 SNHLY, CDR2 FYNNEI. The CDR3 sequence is CASSGQGDTQYF. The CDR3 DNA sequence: TGTGCCAGCAGTGGGCAAGGGGATACGCAGTATTTT.

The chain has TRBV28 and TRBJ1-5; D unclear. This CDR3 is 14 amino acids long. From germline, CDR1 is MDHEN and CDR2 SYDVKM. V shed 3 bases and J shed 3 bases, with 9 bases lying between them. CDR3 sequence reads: CASSFSAFNQPQHF. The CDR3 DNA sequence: TGTGCCAGCAGTTTTTCTGCTTTCAATCAGCCCCAGCATTTT.

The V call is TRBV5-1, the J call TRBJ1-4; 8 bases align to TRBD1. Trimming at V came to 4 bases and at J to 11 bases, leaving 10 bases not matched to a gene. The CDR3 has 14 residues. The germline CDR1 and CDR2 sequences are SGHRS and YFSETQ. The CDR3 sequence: CASSDGQGLGKLFF. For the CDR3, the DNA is TGCGCCAGCAGCGACGGACAGGGCTTAGGGAAACTGTTTTTT.

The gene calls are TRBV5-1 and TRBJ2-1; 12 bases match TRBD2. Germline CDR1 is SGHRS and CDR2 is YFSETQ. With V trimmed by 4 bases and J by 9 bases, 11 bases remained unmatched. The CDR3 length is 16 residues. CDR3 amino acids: CASSPERLAGVGEQFF. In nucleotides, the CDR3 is TGCGCCAGCAGCCCCGAAAGACTAGCGGGAGTAGGTGAGCAGTTCTTC. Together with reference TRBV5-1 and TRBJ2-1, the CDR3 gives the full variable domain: KAGVTQTPRYLIKTRGQQVTLSCSPISGHRSVSWYQQTPGQGLQFLFEYFSETQRNKGNFPGRFSGRQFSNSRSEMNVSTLELGDSALYLCASSPERLAGVGEQFFGPGTRLTVL.

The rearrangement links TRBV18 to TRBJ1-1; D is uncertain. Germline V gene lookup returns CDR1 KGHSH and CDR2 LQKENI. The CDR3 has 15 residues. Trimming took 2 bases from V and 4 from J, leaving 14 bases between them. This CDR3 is CASSPYSPGGTEAFF. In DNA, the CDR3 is TGTGCCAGCTCACCATACTCGCCGGGAGGCACTGAAGCTTTCTTT.

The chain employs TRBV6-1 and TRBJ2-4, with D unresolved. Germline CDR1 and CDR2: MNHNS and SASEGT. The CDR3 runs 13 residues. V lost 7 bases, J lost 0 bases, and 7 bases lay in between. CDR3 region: CASTDLAKNIQYF. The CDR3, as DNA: TGTGCCAGCACAGATCTAGCCAAAAACATTCAGTACTTC.

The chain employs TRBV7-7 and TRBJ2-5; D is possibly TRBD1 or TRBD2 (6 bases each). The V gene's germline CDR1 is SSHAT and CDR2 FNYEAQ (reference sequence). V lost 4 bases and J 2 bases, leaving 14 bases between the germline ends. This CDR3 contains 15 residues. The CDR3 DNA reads TGTGCCAGCAGCTCCGCCCGGGGGACACAAGAGACCCAGTACTTC. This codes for CASSSARGTQETQYF.

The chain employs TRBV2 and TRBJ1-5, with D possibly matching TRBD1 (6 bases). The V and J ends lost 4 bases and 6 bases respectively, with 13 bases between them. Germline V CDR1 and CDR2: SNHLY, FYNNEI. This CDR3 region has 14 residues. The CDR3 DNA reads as TGTGCCAGCAGTGGGGGCAGGGGCGGTCAGCCCCAGCATTTT. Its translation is CASSGGRGGQPQHF.

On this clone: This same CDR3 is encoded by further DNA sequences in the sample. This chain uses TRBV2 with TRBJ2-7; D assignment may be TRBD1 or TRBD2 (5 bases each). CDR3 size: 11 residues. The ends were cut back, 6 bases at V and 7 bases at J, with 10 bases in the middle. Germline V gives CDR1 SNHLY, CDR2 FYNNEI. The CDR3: CASRLEGEQYF. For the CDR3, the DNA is TGTGCCAGCAGACTAGAGGGGGAGCAGTACTTC.

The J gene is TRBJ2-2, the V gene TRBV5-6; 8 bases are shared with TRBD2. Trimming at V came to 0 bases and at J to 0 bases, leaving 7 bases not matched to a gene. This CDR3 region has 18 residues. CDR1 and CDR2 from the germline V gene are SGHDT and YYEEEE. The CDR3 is CASSLGPTSGANTGELFF. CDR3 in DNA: TGTGCCAGCAGCTTGGGCCCCACTAGCGGAGCGAACACCGGGGAGCTGTTTTTT.

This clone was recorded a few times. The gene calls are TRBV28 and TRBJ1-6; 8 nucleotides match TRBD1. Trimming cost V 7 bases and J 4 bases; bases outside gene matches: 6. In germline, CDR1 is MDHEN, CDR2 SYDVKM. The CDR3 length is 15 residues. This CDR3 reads CASKVRTGYNSPLHF. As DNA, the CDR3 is TGTGCCAGCAAGGTCAGGACAGGGTATAATTCACCCCTCCACTTT.

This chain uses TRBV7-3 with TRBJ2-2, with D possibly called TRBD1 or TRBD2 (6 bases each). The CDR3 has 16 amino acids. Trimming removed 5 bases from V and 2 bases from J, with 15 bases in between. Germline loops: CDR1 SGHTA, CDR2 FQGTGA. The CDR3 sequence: CASSPTGAFNTGELFF. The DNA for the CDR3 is TGTGCCAGCAGCCCCACGGGGGCGTTTAACACCGGGGAGCTGTTTTTT.

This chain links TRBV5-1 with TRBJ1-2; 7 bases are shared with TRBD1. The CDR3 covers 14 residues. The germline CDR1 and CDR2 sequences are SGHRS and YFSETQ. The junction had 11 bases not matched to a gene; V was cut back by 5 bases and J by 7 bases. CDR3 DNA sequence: TGCGCCAGCAGTCTCGACAGGGCCTTCTCTGGCTACACCTTC. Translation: CASSLDRAFSGYTF.

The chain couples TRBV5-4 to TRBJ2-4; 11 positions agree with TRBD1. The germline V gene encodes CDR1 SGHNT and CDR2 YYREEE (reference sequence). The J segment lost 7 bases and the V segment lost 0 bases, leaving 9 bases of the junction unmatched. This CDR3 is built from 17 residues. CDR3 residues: CASSLDRTGGIGNIQYF. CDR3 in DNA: TGTGCCAGCAGCTTGGATAGGACAGGGGGCATCGGGAACATTCAGTACTTC. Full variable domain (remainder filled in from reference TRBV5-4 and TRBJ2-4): ETGVTQSPTHLIKTRGQQVTLRCSSQSGHNTVSWYQQALGQGPQFIFQYYREEENGRGNFPPRFSGLQFPNYSSELNVNALELDDSALYLCASSLDRTGGIGNIQYFGAGTRLSVL.